This T cell receptor (beta chain) derives from a study of T cell responses to AZD1222 COVID-19 vaccine. Whole-study results and caveats: The study sampled repertoires only after the peak T cell response. Vaccine-related CD4 TCRs covered spike, predominating at 160-218 and 743-854. Spike-specific TCR breadth and depth both grew after two AZD1222 doses. Just a handful of people given AZD1222 tested seropositive at baseline.

The CDR3 consists of 15 residues. V dropped 4 bases and J dropped 6 bases, with 19 bases sitting between them. CDR1 is SGHVS, CDR2 FNYEAQ, per germline. The data were produced by immunoSEQ multiplex PCR, yet TCRdb's version contains in-frame clones alone and is incomplete. The sample records approximately 160,000 clones, about 87% being singletons. Of note for this clone: Its antigen is currently unknown.

Specimen: peripheral blood, collected on day 0 of AZD1222 vaccination. The gene calls are TRBV7-6 and TRBJ2-7; weak D call: TRBD2 (6 bases). The clonotype comes from an adult in good health. DNA for the CDR3: TGTGCCAGCAGCTATCTGGAGGGCCCAGGTGGCGAGCAGTACTTC. It encodes CASSYLEGPGGEQYF.